Below, 27 T cell receptor beta chains from the same sample are listed, as sequenced in a study of T cells in women clearing cervical HPV infection. The method was immunoSEQ multiplex PCR; TCRdb's version includes in-frame clones alone and lacks a portion of them. This listing includes tens of thousands of clones. The specimen was blood buffy coat. The receptors shown here come from a woman aged 18 to 75 with a cervical HPV16 infection that either progressed to CIN3+ or cleared (not recorded which).

The CDR3 DNA, read in part, is TGTGCCAGCAGCTCCAGCCTCGGGGAAAAG. It is translated as CASSSSLGEK. The whole CDR3 region reads CASSSSLGEKLFF. This chain joins TRBV7-9 and TRBJ2-2; perhaps TRBD2 as D (5 bases). The CDR3 extends 3 residues past the end of the read, so its final part is completed from the germline J gene. The germline V gene has CDR1 SEHNR and CDR2 FQNEAQ (reference sequence). The CDR3 spans 13 residues.

Worth noting for this clone: The CDR3 end is not reached by the read, which stops 3 residues before it; the germline J gene fills it in. The chain carries TRBV5-5 and TRBJ2-3; 7 bases agree with TRBD2. Unmatched junction bases numbered 3, after V lost 3 bases and J lost 5 bases. This CDR3 has 13 amino acids. In germline, CDR1 is SGHKS, CDR2 YYEKEE (reference sequence). CDR3 DNA (partial): TGTGCCAGCAGCTCGGGGGGTAGAGATACG. Translated: CASSSGGRDT. The full CDR3 protein is CASSSGGRDTQYF.

Note on this clone: The CDR3 end is not reached by the read, which stops 3 residues before it; the germline J gene fills it in. The J gene is TRBJ1-5, the V gene TRBV30; 7 positions agree with TRBD1. The CDR3 spans 13 residues. Losses at the gene ends were 7 bases for V and 5 bases for J; bases not matched to a gene: 8. CDR1 is GTSNPN, CDR2 SVGIG, per germline (reference sequence). The CDR3 DNA, read in part, is TGTGCCTCCTCGACAGGGATAGATCAGCCC. This codes for CASSTGIDQP. The whole CDR3 region reads CASSTGIDQPQHF.

Turning to this clone: Sequencing ends 3 residues short of the CDR3 end; the germline J gene provides the rest. The V call is TRBV5-4, the J call TRBJ1-6; TRBD1 might be the D (5 bases). The CDR3 covers 14 residues. Germline lookup yields CDR1 SGHNT and CDR2 YYREEE (reference sequence). The ends were cut back, 4 bases at V and 5 bases at J, with 10 bases in the middle. The CDR3 DNA, read in part, is TGTGCCAGCAGCCTGGGGCAGGATAATTCACCC. This translates into CASSLGQDNSP. The whole CDR3 is CASSLGQDNSPLHF.

CDR3 DNA, as far as it was read: TGTGCCAGCAGCTTAGGGGGCGTTGGTGAG. Translation gives CASSLGGVGE. The full CDR3 protein reads CASSLGGVGEQFF. The J gene is TRBJ2-1, the V gene TRBV7-9; the D gene is possibly TRBD1 (5 bases). Sequencing ends 3 residues short of the CDR3 end; the germline J gene provides the rest. Trimming shortened V by 1 base and J by 9 bases, and 10 bases separated the two germline ends. The CDR3 sequence is 13 residues long. Germline CDR1 reads SEHNR; CDR2 reads FQNEAQ (reference sequence).

Comment on this clone: The CDR3 end is not reached by the read, which stops 3 residues before it; the germline J gene fills it in. The chain has TRBV2 and TRBJ2-3; 12 bases are a match to TRBD2. The CDR3 totals 16 residues. V shed 4 bases, J shed 2 bases, and the junction held 4 bases outside the gene matches. Germline values: CDR1 SNHLY, CDR2 FYNNEI. CDR3 sequence: CASSVTSGGYTDTQYF. CDR3 bases read: TGTGCCAGCAGTGTGACTAGCGGGGGTTACACAGATACG.

To note about this clone: The read gets to within 3 residues of the CDR3 end, and the germline J gene fills in the rest. This chain uses TRBV10-1 with TRBJ2-7, with TRBD1 as a possible D gene (5 bases). This CDR3 is 13 amino acids long. Trimming stripped 6 bases from V and 6 bases from J, with 15 bases between. Germline values: CDR1 WNHNN, CDR2 SYGVQD (reference sequence). The covered CDR3 bases are TGCGCCAGCAGCGAAGGACAAGCAAGCGAG. Translation gives CASSEGQASE. The full CDR3 sequence reads CASSEGQASEQYF.

About this clone itself: The CDR3 end falls 3 residues outside the read, so it is completed with the germline J gene. The chain uses TRBV14 and TRBJ2-4; weak D call: TRBD1 (6 bases). Germline CDR1 is SGHDN and CDR2 is FVKESK. V lost 4 bases and J lost 1, with 8 bases in between. The CDR3 totals 14 residues. CDR3 in amino acids: CASSPDRAKNIQYF. CDR3 bases read: TGTGCCAGCAGCCCCGACAGGGCCAAAAACATT. Supplemented by reference TRBV14 and TRBJ2-4, the full variable domain reads EAGVTQFPSHSVIEKGQTVTLRCDPISGHDNLYWYRRVMGKEIKFLLHFVKESKQDESGMPNNRFLAERTGGTYSTLKVQPAELEDSGVYFCASSPDRAKNIQYFGAGTRLSVL.

CDR3 sequence: CASSLALSGGSYNEQFF. The CDR3 bases that were read are TGTGCCAGCAGCTTAGCCCTTAGCGGGGGCTCCTACAATGAG. The chain joins TRBV7-2 to TRBJ2-1; 9 bases line up with TRBD2. The sequence runs out 3 residues before the end of the CDR3; the remainder is reconstructed from the germline J gene. The V gene's germline CDR1 is SGHTA and CDR2 FQGNSA. The ends lost 0 bases at V and 0 bases at J; junction bases unmatched: 3. This CDR3 is built from 17 residues. The variable domain in full, completed from reference TRBV7-2 and TRBJ2-1, reads GAGVSQSPSNKVTEKGKDVELRCDPISGHTALYWYRQSLGQGLEFLIYFQGNSAPDKSGLPSDRFSAERTGGSVSTLTIQRTQQEDSAVYLCASSLALSGGSYNEQFFGPGTRLTVL.

For this clone: The CDR3 end is not reached by the read, which stops 3 residues before it; the germline J gene fills it in. This rearrangement joins TRBV30 to TRBJ1-2, with TRBD1 as a possible D gene (5 bases). Trimming removed 6 bases from V and 4 bases from J, with 12 bases in between. The CDR3 is 12 residues long. Per the germline V gene, CDR1 is GTSNPN and CDR2 is SVGIG (reference sequence). The CDR3 loop reads CACTAGVYGYTF. CDR3 DNA (partial): TGTGCCTGCACGGCGGGGGTCTATGGC.

The CDR3 sequence is CASSRDRIIQYF. CDR3 DNA (partial): TGTGCCAGCAGTCGGGACAGGATAATT. The chain recombines TRBV6-2 or TRBV6-3 with TRBJ2-4, with 8 bases identical to TRBD1. The read stops 3 residues short of the end of the CDR3; the missing end is completed from the germline J gene. Germline values: CDR1 MNHEY, CDR2 SVGEGT. The CDR3 is made up of 12 amino acids.

As regards this clone: From the germline J gene comes the end of the CDR3, since the read stops 3 residues before it. The chain uses TRBV19 and TRBJ1-5; 8 positions agree with TRBD1. The V gene's germline CDR1 is LNHDA and CDR2 SQIVND (reference sequence). The CDR3 is made up of 14 amino acids. The V and J ends lost 7 bases and 4 bases, in that order; junction bases with no gene match: 6. CDR3 residues: CASTMTGANQPQHF. The part of the CDR3 DNA that was read is TGTGCCAGTACTATGACAGGGGCAAATCAGCCC.

About this clone: Read data end 3 residues before the CDR3 end; the end is taken from the germline J gene. This rearrangement joins TRBV19 to TRBJ2-4; D is possibly TRBD1 or TRBD2 (6 bases each). The germline V gene has CDR1 LNHDA and CDR2 SQIVND (reference sequence). This CDR3 comprises 12 residues. CDR3 protein: CASMQGLGGQYF. The sequenced part of the CDR3 DNA is TGTGCCAGTATGCAGGGGTTGGGAGGT. The variable domain in full, completed from reference TRBV19 and TRBJ2-4, reads DGGITQSPKYLFRKEGQNVTLSCEQNLNHDAMYWYRQDPGQGLRLIYYSQIVNDFQKGDIAEGYSVSREKKESFPLTVTSAQKNPTAFYLCASMQGLGGQYFGAGTRLSVL.

Points on this clone: From the germline J gene comes the end of the CDR3, since the read stops 3 residues before it. The chain has TRBV10-1 and TRBJ2-3; TRBD2 matches 10 bases. Trimming at V came to 0 bases and at J to 0 bases, leaving 6 bases not matched to a gene. Germline-derived CDR1 and CDR2 are WNHNN and SYGVQD (reference sequence). The CDR3 is 18 amino acids. CDR3 DNA, as far as it was read: TGCGCCAGCAGTGAGTCGGGAACTAGCGGGACCAGCACAGATACG. Translated, it gives CASSESGTSGTSTDT. The CDR3 in full is CASSESGTSGTSTDTQYF.

With respect to this clone: The read halts 3 residues ahead of the CDR3 end, with the missing end drawn from the germline J gene. The chain combines TRBV5-1 with TRBJ2-1; possible D gene TRBD1, 6 bases. This CDR3 comprises 14 residues. The V gene's germline CDR1 is SGHRS and CDR2 YFSETQ. Trimming shortened V by 4 bases and J by 6 bases, and 14 bases separated the two germline ends. CDR3 amino acids: CASSQRTDSNEQFF. The part of the CDR3 DNA that was read is TGCGCCAGCAGCCAGAGGACAGACAGCAATGAG.

About this clone itself: The read terminates 3 residues before the CDR3 end, so the remaining end is supplied by the germline J gene. This rearrangement joins TRBV9 to TRBJ2-2; D remains unclear. Germline CDR1 reads SGDLS; CDR2 reads YYNGEE. Trimming took off 4 bases at V and 5 bases at J, with 9 bases between the two ends. CDR3 length: 13 residues. The covered CDR3 bases are TGTGCCAGCAGCCCCTCAGTTACCGGGGAG. Its translation: CASSPSVTGE. The entire CDR3 sequence reads CASSPSVTGELFF.

The CDR3 loop reads CASSDPFPIKGSPLHF. CDR3 bases read: TGTGCCAGCTCCGACCCTTTTCCGATCAAGGGTTCACCC. This chain uses TRBV18 with TRBJ1-6; D is unresolved. The read ends 3 residues shy of where the CDR3 ends; the end is completed using the germline J gene. The germline CDR1 and CDR2 sequences are KGHSH and LQKENI. The CDR3 is 16 amino acids. The V end lost 6 bases, the J end lost 9 bases, and 21 bases lay between the germline ends. The full variable domain, in which reference TRBV18 and TRBJ1-6 provide the parts outside the CDR3, is NAGVMQNPRHLVRRRGQEARLRCSPMKGHSHVYWYRQLPEEGLKFMVYLQKENIIDESGMPKERFSAEFPKEGPSILRIQQVVRGDSAAYFCASSDPFPIKGSPLHFGNGTRLTVT.

Details on this clone: The read finishes 3 residues shy of the CDR3 end, and the germline J gene is used to complete it. The rearrangement uses TRBV16 and TRBJ1-1; D unresolved. There are 13 residues in the CDR3. Between the trimmed V and J ends, which lost 8 bases and 1 base, there was a span of 11 bases. CDR1 is KGHSY, CDR2 FQNENV, per germline. The CDR3 DNA, read in part, is TGTGCCAGCCGAGCCTCCGAGAACACTGAA. It translates to CASRASENTE. The entire CDR3 sequence reads CASRASENTEAFF.

As to this clone: Read coverage stops 3 residues before the CDR3 terminus; the germline J gene supplies the remainder. The J gene is TRBJ2-3, the V gene TRBV9; D is uncertain. CDR3 length: 16 residues. CDR1 and CDR2 (germline): SGDLS, YYNGEE. V lost 4 bases and J lost 0, with 15 bases in between. CDR3 region: CASSSYTSSSTDTQYF. CDR3 DNA, as far as it was read: TGTGCCAGCAGCTCCTATACGAGCTCCAGCACAGATACG. The whole variable domain, filled in from reference TRBV9 and TRBJ2-3, reads DSGVTQTPKHLITATGQRVTLRCSPRSGDLSVYWYQQSLDQGLQFLIQYYNGEERAKGNILERFSAQQFPDLHSELNLSSLELGDSALYFCASSSYTSSSTDTQYFGPGTRLTVL.

Regarding this clone: The CDR3 end falls 3 residues outside the read, so it is completed with the germline J gene. This chain links TRBV7-9 with TRBJ1-2, with D possibly matching TRBD1 (6 bases). Per germline, CDR1 SEHNR and CDR2 FQNEAQ (reference sequence). V was cut by 4 bases and J by 4 bases, with 16 bases left in between. The CDR3 runs 15 residues. The part of the CDR3 DNA that was read is TGTGCCAGCAGCTCAATTACAGGGATAGGCTATGGC. Amino acids: CASSSITGIGYG. The whole CDR3 region reads CASSSITGIGYGYTF.

As to this clone: From the germline J gene comes the end of the CDR3, since the read stops 3 residues before it. The J gene is TRBJ1-2, the V gene TRBV5-1, with D possibly matching TRBD1 (6 bases). The V end was cut by 0 bases, the J end by 3 bases, with 9 bases between. The germline CDR1 and CDR2 sequences are SGHRS and YFSETQ. CDR3 length: 14 amino acids. The covered CDR3 bases are TGCGCCAGCAGCTTGGGGGGGCTGGACTATGGC. The encoded protein is CASSLGGLDYG. In full, the CDR3 reads CASSLGGLDYGYTF.

A remark on this clone: The read comes to an end 3 residues before the CDR3 does, leaving the germline J gene to fill in the end. The V call is TRBV6-1, the J call TRBJ1-2, with no clear D. The CDR3 loop spans 16 amino acids. Per the germline V gene, CDR1 is MNHNS and CDR2 is SASEGT. Incomplete CDR3 DNA: TGTGCCAGCAGTGAAGAGGTTAGCGGCCCCTTGAGTGAC. Protein: CASSEEVSGPLSD. The CDR3 in its entirety is CASSEEVSGPLSDYTF.

With regard to this clone: The read ends 3 residues early relative to the CDR3; the germline J gene fills the gap. The chain combines TRBV27 with TRBJ2-3; 7 nucleotides match TRBD2. V dropped 0 bases and J dropped 2; count of bases not matched to a gene: 5. The germline V gene encodes CDR1 MNHEY and CDR2 SMNVEV (reference sequence). This CDR3 has 16 residues. Incomplete CDR3 DNA: TGTGCCAGCAGTTTATCGCCTAGCGGATCCACAGATACG. Its protein is CASSLSPSGSTDT. The whole CDR3 protein reads CASSLSPSGSTDTQYF.

About this clone itself: The CDR3 end is not reached by the read, which stops 3 residues before it; the germline J gene fills it in. The chain combines TRBV29-1 with TRBJ1-2; 9 nucleotides align to TRBD1. Germline CDR1 is SQVTM and CDR2 is ANQGSEA. CDR3 size: 13 residues. With V trimmed by 7 bases and J by 6 bases, 9 bases remained unmatched. The sequenced part of the CDR3 DNA is TGCAGCGCTTGGGACAGGGCCCTGGATGGC. Amino acid sequence: CSAWDRALDG. The CDR3 in its entirety is CSAWDRALDGYTF.

To note about this clone: The missing CDR3 end, 3 residues past where the read stops, is filled in from the germline J gene. This chain uses TRBV6-1 with TRBJ2-3, with TRBD1 identical over 7 bases. The V gene's germline CDR1 is MNHNS and CDR2 SASEGT. There are 13 residues in the CDR3. The covered CDR3 bases are TGTGCCAGCAGTAAAGACAGGGTGGAGACG. Encoded protein: CASSKDRVET. The whole CDR3 protein is CASSKDRVETQYF.

For this clone: The observed sequence ends 3 residues before the CDR3 terminus, with the missing tail filled in from the germline J gene. The rearrangement links TRBV7-2 to TRBJ2-3; D gene uncertain. V was trimmed by 4 bases and J by 6 bases, leaving 14 bases between them. Per the germline V gene, CDR1 is SGHTA and CDR2 is FQGNSA. The CDR3 totals 14 residues. The chain's CDR3 is CASSSISYSDTQYF. The DNA read from the CDR3 is TGTGCCAGCAGCTCCATTTCCTACAGCGATACG.

On this clone itself: The read terminates 3 residues before the CDR3 end, so the remaining end is supplied by the germline J gene. Different DNA sequences within this sample yield the same CDR3. This sequence joins TRBV7-2 and TRBJ2-7, with D tentatively TRBD1 (5 bases). The CDR3 loop spans 12 amino acids. Germline CDR1 and CDR2: SGHTA and FQGNSA. Trimming stripped 5 bases from V and 6 bases from J, with 11 bases between. CDR3 sequence reads: CASSLFRGEQYF. Incomplete CDR3 DNA: TGTGCCAGCAGCCTTTTTAGGGGCGAG.